These 5 T cell receptor beta chains came from one sample sequenced in a study of cytomegalovirus exposure and HLA in healthy donors. Libraries were prepared by immunoSEQ multiplex PCR; TCRdb keeps only in-frame clonotypes and omits some of them. The repertoire holds tens of thousands of clones, about 96% seen once, with 0.6% to 0.85% in the top ten. Sequencing was performed on PBMCs. The receptors were gathered from a man younger than 35 in good health and CMV-seronegative.

CDR3 amino acids: CASSVETSNTGELFF. The CDR3 nucleotides read TGTGCCAGCAGCGTAGAAACATCGAACACCGGGGAGCTGTTTTTT. This chain uses TRBV9 with TRBJ2-2; D is undetermined. Per the germline V gene, CDR1 is SGDLS and CDR2 is YYNGEE. This CDR3 comprises 15 residues. Trimming left V 0 bases short and J 0 bases short, with 6 bases between.

The chain uses TRBV5-1 and TRBJ1-1, with D possibly TRBD1 on 5 matching bases. Trimming stripped 1 base from V and 3 bases from J, with 13 bases between. The CDR3 consists of 15 residues. The V gene's germline CDR1 is SGHRS and CDR2 YFSETQ. In DNA, the CDR3 is TGCGCCAGCAGCTTGTGGTGGGGGGGGGACACTGAAGCTTTCTTT. It encodes CASSLWWGGDTEAFF.

The genes are TRBV21-1 and TRBJ2-7; the table calls TRBD2, which could not be checked here. TRBV21-1 is described as a pseudogene. The CDR3 is 16 amino acids. DNA of the CDR3: TGTGCCAGCAGCAAATACGGGGGGCAAAGCTCCTACGAGCAGTACGTC. Amino acids: CASSKYGGQSSYEQYV.

DNA of the CDR3: TGTGCCAGCAACCGGGACAAACTATCAGGCTACACCTTC. As protein: CASNRDKLSGYTF. This chain uses TRBV6-5 with TRBJ1-2; tentatively, D is TRBD1 (6 bases). The germline V gene encodes CDR1 MNHEY and CDR2 SVGAGI. This CDR3 is built from 13 residues. V gave up 7 bases and J gave up 8 bases, with 17 bases separating them.

J is TRBJ1-5 and V is TRBV10-3, with TRBD1 identical over 10 bases. With V trimmed by 2 bases and J by 2 bases, 3 bases remained unmatched. CDR3 length: 16 residues. Germline V CDR1 and CDR2: ENHRY, SYGVKD. The CDR3 sequence is CAISEPGTGGNQPQHF. CDR3 in DNA: TGTGCCATCAGTGAGCCAGGGACAGGGGGCAATCAGCCCCAGCATTTT.